This TCR beta chain was found in a study of blood T cell repertoires in COVID-19. In the study overall: The study drew acute and convalescent COVID-19 samples from the United States, Italy and Spain. T cells, B-cell-depleted T cells, or PBMCs provided the cDNA or gDNA that served as material.

The CDR3 totals 15 residues. The germline V gene encodes CDR1 DFQATT and CDR2 SNEGSKA (reference sequence). Trimming removed 3 bases from V and 0 bases from J, with 12 bases in between. Clones were sequenced by immunoSEQ multiplex PCR, and TCRdb holds only the in-frame ones, with some missing. This table holds about 190,000 clones, approximately 79% found once. Only one count was recorded for this clone. V and J are TRBV20-1 and TRBJ1-5; weak D call: TRBD1 (6 bases). The source of this sequence is a woman in her 70s with acute or convalescent COVID-19. Sequenced sample: peripheral blood. CDR3 residues: CSASIGTNSNQPQHF. DNA for the CDR3: TGCAGTGCTAGTATCGGGACAAATAGCAATCAGCCCCAGCATTTT.